Sequencing of this T cell receptor (beta chain) was carried out in a study of T cell responses to AZD1222 COVID-19 vaccine. Study-wide findings and caveats: Clonal diversity was possibly underestimated, and white British individuals and females predominated among donors. The CD4 TCRs associated with vaccination extended across spike and predominated at 160-218 and 743-854.

The method was immunoSEQ multiplex PCR; TCRdb's version includes in-frame clones alone and lacks a portion of them. The sample shows approximately 100,000 clones, roughly 93% of them seen only once. Remarks on this clone: Its antigen is still unknown.

V was clipped by 1 base and J by 3 bases, with 7 bases between them. Germline V CDR1 and CDR2: MGHDK, SYGVNS. The CDR3 has 14 amino acids. Sequencing was performed on peripheral blood, taken on day 0 of AZD1222 vaccination. The sequence came from an adult in good health. The chain employs TRBV25-1 and TRBJ1-3; D is unclear. The CDR3 bases are TGTGCCAGCAGTGAATCGACCGTTGGAAACACCATATATTTT. It encodes CASSESTVGNTIYF.